This T cell receptor beta chain originates from a study of T-cell reconstitution after alpha-beta-depleted transplantation in children. Study-wide findings and caveats: Fresh T-cell production supplied most of the T-cell counts and diversity seen one year after transplant. Roughly two months post-transplant, alpha-beta T cells reportedly originated from several hundred graft clones that had expanded. Surviving recipient T cells and intrathymic progenitors accounted for some patients' high TCRbeta diversity at day 60.

Unique molecular identifiers were incorporated during preparation of the TCRbeta library. In TCRdb, the PCR reads were re-called with MiXCR into one record per CDR3 protein. The sample lists 200,000 or so distinct CDR3 sequences, 5% to 6.5% occurring once. This clonotype was recorded at least ten times. Its target is not known. The V end lost 7 bases, the J end lost 1 base, and 13 bases lay between the germline ends. The CDR3 sequence is 14 residues long. From germline, CDR1 is SQVTM and CDR2 ANQGSEA. This receptor was obtained from a girl less than two years old with combined immunodeficiency, due to receive a stem cell transplant. The gene calls are TRBV29-1 and TRBJ2-2; D may be TRBD2 (6 bases). Specimen: PBMCs, collected before TCRalphabeta/CD19-depleted stem cell transplant. CDR3 sequence reads: CSGLGGRNTGELFF. CDR3 nucleotide sequence: TGCAGCGGGTTGGGGGGACGGAACACCGGGGAGCTGTTTTTT.